Listed below are T cell receptor beta chains from one sample, sequenced in a study of blood T cell repertoires in COVID-19. Profiled with immunoSEQ multiplex PCR; TCRdb holds only in-frame clones, not every one. Of about 170,000 clones listed, approximately 84% were seen once; the top ten hold around 2.9%. The sequencing sample was made of peripheral blood. These receptors were collected from a woman older than 75 with COVID-19, enrolled during active disease. The CDR3 runs from the conserved cysteine through the conserved F or W.

TRBV12-5,TRBJ1-5,CASGLVLWGGGSNQPQHF
TRBV11-2,TRBJ2-7,CASSSSPLYEQYF
TRBV11-3,TRBJ2-1,CASSQGQGINEQFF
TRBV18,TRBJ2-7,CASSPARDYEQYF
TRBV6-5,TRBJ2-2,CASSQTGYTGELFF
TRBV5-4,TRBJ2-7,CASSLDFRSYEQYF
TRBV7-2,TRBJ1-1,CASSLTGWGEAFF
TRBV18,TRBJ2-7,CASSLSAYEQYF
TRBV3-1/TRBV3-2,TRBJ1-1,CASSQDGSGTEAFF
TRBV3-1/TRBV3-2,TRBJ1-6,CASSQLAGSNSPLHF
TRBV2,TRBJ2-4,CASRLTSGDSRGKNIQYF
TRBV2,TRBJ1-2,CASLKDRSFNYGYTF
TRBV4-2,TRBJ2-3,CASSQDQALALGQYF
TRBV5-1,TRBJ2-3,CASSLPVGGSTDTQYF
TRBV2,TRBJ1-1,CASSEYSTMNTEAFF
TRBV14,TRBJ2-1,CASSQDLMGADEQFF
TRBV3-1/TRBV3-2,TRBJ2-7,CASRAKGLAGGTFYEQYF
TRBV4-1,TRBJ1-6,CASSPAFGDRGLPSPLHF
TRBV18,TRBJ1-5,CASSLKDRGNQPQHF
TRBV5-6,TRBJ2-2,CASSPGTGWNTGELFF
TRBV11-2,TRBJ2-3,CASSARRGAADTQYF
TRBV7-2,TRBJ1-5,CASSPQGQLYSNQPQHF
TRBV2,TRBJ1-1,CASSEARGDNTEAFF
TRBV10-3,TRBJ2-3,CAISDTSTDTQYF
TRBV27,TRBJ2-7,CASSSDYPGLEQYF
TRBV5-1,TRBJ2-3,CASSFAGQTAVDTQYF
TRBV4-2,TRBJ2-2,CASSQAPGLAGAGELFF
TRBV25-1,TRBJ1-2,CASSAGQSGYTF
TRBV9,TRBJ1-2,CASSPFGGQGTGGYTF
TRBV12-5,TRBJ1-1,CASGPYTEAFF
TRBV7-3,TRBJ1-1,CASSPRGIPTGAFF
TRBV2,TRBJ1-2,CASSSGRDYGYTF
TRBV18,TRBJ2-5,CASSPATGLQETQYF
TRBV7-3,TRBJ2-1,CTSSLSLGPHNEQFF
TRBV18,TRBJ2-7,CASSPNIAFTTYEQYF
TRBV6-5,TRBJ2-7,CASKGQGAGEQYF
TRBV3-1/TRBV3-2,TRBJ2-7,CASSPTGIPYEQYF
TRBV6-6,TRBJ1-2,CASTDQGRVGYTF
TRBV7-9,TRBJ2-1,CASSKPLAGGHNEQFF
TRBV6-5,TRBJ1-6,CASSYTADYNSPLHF
TRBV3-1/TRBV3-2,TRBJ1-2,CASSLTGNGYTF
TRBV18,TRBJ2-1,CASSPQGWEYNEQFF
TRBV18,TRBJ1-1,CASSETGGDTEAFF
TRBV6-2/TRBV6-3,TRBJ2-3,CASSYPDNTDTQYF
TRBV3-1/TRBV3-2,TRBJ1-6,CASTWGGAPYNDSYNSPLHF
TRBV6-5,TRBJ1-5,CASSRDFSGNQPQHF
TRBV6-5,TRBJ1-2,CASSFRAPNYGYTF